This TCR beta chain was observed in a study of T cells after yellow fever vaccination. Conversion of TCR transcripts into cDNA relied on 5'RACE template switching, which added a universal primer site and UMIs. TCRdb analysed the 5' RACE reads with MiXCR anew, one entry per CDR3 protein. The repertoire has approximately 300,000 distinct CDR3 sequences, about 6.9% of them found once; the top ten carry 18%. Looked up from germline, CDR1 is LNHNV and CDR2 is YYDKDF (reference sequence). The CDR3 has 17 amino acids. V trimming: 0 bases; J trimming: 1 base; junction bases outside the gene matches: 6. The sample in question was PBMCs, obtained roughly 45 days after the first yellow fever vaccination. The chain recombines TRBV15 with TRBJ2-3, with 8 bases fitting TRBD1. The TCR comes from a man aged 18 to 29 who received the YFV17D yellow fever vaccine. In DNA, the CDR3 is TGTGCCACCAGCAGAGATCAACAGGGGGGTGGCACAGATACGCAGTATTTT. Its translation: CATSRDQQGGGTDTQYF.